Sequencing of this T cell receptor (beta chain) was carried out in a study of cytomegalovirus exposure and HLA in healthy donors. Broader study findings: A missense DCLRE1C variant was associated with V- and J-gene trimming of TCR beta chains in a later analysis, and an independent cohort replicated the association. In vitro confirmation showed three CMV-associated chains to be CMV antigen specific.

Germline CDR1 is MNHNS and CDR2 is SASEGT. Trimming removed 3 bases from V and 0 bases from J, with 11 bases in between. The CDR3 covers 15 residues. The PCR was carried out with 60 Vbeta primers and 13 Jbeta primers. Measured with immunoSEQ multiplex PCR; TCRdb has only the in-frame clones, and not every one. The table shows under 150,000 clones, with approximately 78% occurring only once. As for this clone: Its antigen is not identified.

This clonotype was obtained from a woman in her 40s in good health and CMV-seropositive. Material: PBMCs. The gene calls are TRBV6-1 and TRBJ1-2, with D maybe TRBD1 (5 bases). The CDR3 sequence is CASSEFGGTNYGYTF. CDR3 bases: TGTGCCAGCAGTGAGTTCGGGGGTACTAACTATGGCTACACCTTC.